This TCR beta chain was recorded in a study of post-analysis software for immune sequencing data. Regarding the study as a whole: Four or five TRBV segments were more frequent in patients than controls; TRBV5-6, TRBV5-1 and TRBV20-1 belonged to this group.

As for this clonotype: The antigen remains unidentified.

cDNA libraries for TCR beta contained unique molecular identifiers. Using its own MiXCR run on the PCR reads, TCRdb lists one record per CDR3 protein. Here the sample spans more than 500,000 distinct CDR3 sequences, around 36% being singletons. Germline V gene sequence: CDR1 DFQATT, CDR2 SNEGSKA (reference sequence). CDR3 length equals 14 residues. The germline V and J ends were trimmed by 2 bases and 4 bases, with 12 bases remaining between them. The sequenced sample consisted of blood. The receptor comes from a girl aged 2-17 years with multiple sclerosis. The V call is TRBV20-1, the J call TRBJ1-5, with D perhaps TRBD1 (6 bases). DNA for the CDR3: TGCAGTGCTAGACTTTTAAGGGGGAATCAGCCCCAGCATTTT. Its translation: CSARLLRGNQPQHF.